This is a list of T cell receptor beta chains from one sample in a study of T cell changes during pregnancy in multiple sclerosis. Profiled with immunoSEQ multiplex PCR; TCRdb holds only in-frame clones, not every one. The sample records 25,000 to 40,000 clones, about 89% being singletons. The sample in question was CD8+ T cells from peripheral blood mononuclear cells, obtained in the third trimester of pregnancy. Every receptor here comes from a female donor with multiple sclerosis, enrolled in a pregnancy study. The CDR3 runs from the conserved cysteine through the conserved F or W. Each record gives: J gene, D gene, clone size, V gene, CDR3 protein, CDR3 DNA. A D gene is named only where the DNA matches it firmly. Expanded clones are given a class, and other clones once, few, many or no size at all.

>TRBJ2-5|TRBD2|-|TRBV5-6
CASSPGLAGGGWETQYF
TGTGCCAGCAGCCCCGGACTAGCGGGAGGAGGGTGGGAGACCCAGTACTTC
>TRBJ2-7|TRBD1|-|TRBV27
CASSSTNSEGGTGGIYEQYF
TGTGCCAGCAGTTCAACGAACTCCGAAGGTGGGACAGGGGGTATCTACGAGCAGTACTTC
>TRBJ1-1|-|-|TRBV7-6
CASSQHDRYTEAFF
TGTGCCAGCAGCCAACATGACAGATACACTGAAGCTTTCTTT
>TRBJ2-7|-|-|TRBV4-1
CASSQDKAGGSYEQYF
TGCGCCAGCAGCCAAGATAAGGCAGGAGGGTCCTACGAGCAGTACTTC
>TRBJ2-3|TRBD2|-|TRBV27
CASSSLSPGLAVTDTQYF
TGTGCCAGCAGTTCCCTATCACCGGGACTAGCGGTCACAGATACGCAGTATTTT
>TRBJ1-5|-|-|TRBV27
CASSYSGGSNQPQHF
TGTGCCAGCAGTTACTCAGGAGGTAGCAATCAGCCCCAGCATTTT
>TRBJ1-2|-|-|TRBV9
CASSLTRDRYTF
TGTGCCAGCAGCTTGACACGAGACCGCTACACCTTC
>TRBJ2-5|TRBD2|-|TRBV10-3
CAIWGGKAETQYF
TGTGCCATCTGGGGGGGTAAGGCTGAGACCCAGTACTTC
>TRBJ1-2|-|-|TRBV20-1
CSATGGPGYTF
TGCAGTGCTACCGGAGGTCCGGGCTACACCTTC
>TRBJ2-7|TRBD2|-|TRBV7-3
CASSPLGGFEQYF
TGTGCCAGCAGCCCACTGGGGGGGTTCGAGCAGTACTTC
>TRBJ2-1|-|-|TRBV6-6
CASSSARGYNEQFF
TGTGCCAGCAGTTCGGCCAGGGGCTACAATGAGCAGTTCTTC
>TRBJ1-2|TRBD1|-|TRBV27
CASSSLGTGGYGYGYTF
TGTGCCAGCAGTTCACTCGGGACAGGGGGCTATGGCTATGGCTACACCTTC
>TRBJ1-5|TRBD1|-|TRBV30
CAGGTGVSNQPQHF
TGTGCCGGGGGGACAGGGGTGAGCAATCAGCCCCAGCATTTT
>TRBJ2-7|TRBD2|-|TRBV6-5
CASSPGRASYEQYF
TGTGCCAGCAGTCCCGGGAGGGCCTCCTACGAGCAGTACTTC
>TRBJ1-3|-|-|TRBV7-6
CASSLGSGGVGNTIYF
TGTGCCAGCAGCTTAGGGTCGGGGGGCGTTGGAAACACCATATATTTT
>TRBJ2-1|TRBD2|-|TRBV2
CASSHIAGGDEQFF
TGTGCCAGCAGTCATATAGCGGGAGGCGATGAGCAGTTCTTC
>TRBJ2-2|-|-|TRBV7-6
CASRPRAPTGGELFF
TGTGCCAGCAGACCCCGTGCCCCAACGGGCGGGGAGCTGTTTTTT
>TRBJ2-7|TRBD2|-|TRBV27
CASSPRPSGGPLGYF
TGTGCCAGCAGTCCAAGGCCTAGCGGGGGCCCCCTGGGTTACTTC
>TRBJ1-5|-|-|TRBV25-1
CASSEYWGGGHNQPQHF
TGTGCCAGCAGTGAATATTGGGGCGGCGGCCACAATCAGCCCCAGCATTTT
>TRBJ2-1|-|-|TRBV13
CASSTRQASSYNEQFF
TGTGCCAGCAGCACCAGACAGGCGAGCTCCTACAATGAGCAGTTCTTC
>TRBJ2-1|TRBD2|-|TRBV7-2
CASSLSPTSGYNEQFF
TGTGCCAGCAGCTTATCTCCGACTAGCGGCTACAATGAGCAGTTCTTC
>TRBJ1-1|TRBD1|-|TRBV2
CASSEMGQAGTEAFF
TGTGCCAGCAGCGAAATGGGACAGGCTGGCACTGAAGCTTTCTTT
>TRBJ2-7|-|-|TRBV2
CASSPRSGPSYEQYF
TGTGCCAGCAGTCCCCGAAGCGGACCCTCCTACGAGCAGTACTTC
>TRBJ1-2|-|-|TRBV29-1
CSVEDTSNYGYTF
TGCAGCGTTGAAGACACCAGTAACTATGGCTACACCTTC
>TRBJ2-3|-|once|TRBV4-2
CASSPTFTDTQYF
TGTGCCAGCAGCCCGACTTTCACAGATACGCAGTATTTT
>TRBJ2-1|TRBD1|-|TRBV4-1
CASSQVETGDNEQFF
TGCGCCAGCAGTCAAGTGGAGACAGGGGACAATGAGCAGTTCTTC
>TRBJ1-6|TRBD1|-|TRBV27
CASRLDRTSYNSPLHF
TGTGCCAGCAGACTGGACAGGACCTCCTATAATTCACCCCTCCACTTT
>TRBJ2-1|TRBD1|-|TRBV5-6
CASSSDRGGVSEQFF
TGTGCCAGCAGCTCCGACAGGGGCGGTGTGAGTGAGCAGTTCTTC
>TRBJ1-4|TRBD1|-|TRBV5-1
CASSSTGRNEKLFF
TGCGCCAGCAGCTCGACAGGGCGGAATGAAAAACTGTTTTTT
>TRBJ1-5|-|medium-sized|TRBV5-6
CASSLGGHNQPQHF
TGTGCCAGCAGCTTGGGGGGGCATAATCAGCCCCAGCATTTT
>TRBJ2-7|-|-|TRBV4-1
CASSLTLGRDYEQYF
TGCGCCAGCAGTTTAACTCTTGGGCGGGACTACGAGCAGTACTTC
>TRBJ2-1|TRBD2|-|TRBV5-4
CASSGSRAGLASSDEQFF
TGTGCCAGCAGCGGGTCCCGAGCAGGACTAGCGTCATCGGATGAGCAGTTCTTC
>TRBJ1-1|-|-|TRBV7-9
CASSLAGGMNTEAFF
TGTGCCAGCAGCTTAGCTGGGGGCATGAACACTGAAGCTTTCTTT
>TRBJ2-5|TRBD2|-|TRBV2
CASKASGQETQYF
TGTGCCAGCAAAGCTAGCGGACAAGAGACCCAGTACTTC
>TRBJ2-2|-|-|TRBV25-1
CASSSGAVDTGELFF
TGTGCCAGCAGCTCTGGGGCCGTGGACACCGGGGAGCTGTTTTTT
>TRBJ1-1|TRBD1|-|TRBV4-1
CASSPWTGADTEAFF
TGCGCCAGCAGCCCTTGGACAGGAGCGGACACTGAAGCTTTCTTT
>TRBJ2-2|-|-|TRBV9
CASSMRAAGELFF
TGTGCCAGCAGCATGAGGGCAGCCGGGGAGCTGTTTTTT
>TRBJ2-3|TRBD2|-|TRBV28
CASGGAGTDTQYF
TGTGCCAGCGGTGGAGCGGGAACAGATACGCAGTATTTT
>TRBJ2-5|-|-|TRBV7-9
CASSRAVETQYF
TGTGCCAGCAGCCGCGCGGTGGAGACCCAGTACTTC
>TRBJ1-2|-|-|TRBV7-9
CASSSGGFAGYTF
TGTGCCAGCAGTTCGGGGGGATTCGCTGGCTACACCTTC
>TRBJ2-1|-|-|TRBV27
CASESNRNEQFF
TGTGCCAGCGAAAGCAACAGGAATGAGCAGTTCTTC
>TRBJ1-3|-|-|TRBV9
CASGGFSGNTIYF
TGTGCCAGCGGAGGCTTCTCTGGAAACACCATATATTTT
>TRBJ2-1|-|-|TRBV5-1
CASSPQGAKTYNEQFF
TGCGCCAGCAGCCCACAGGGCGCGAAGACCTACAATGAGCAGTTCTTC